Described below is a single TCR beta chain sequence and its context. Looked up from germline, CDR1 is MNHEY and CDR2 is SMNVEV (reference sequence). The CDR3 extends over 17 amino acids. J lost 9 bases, V lost 8 bases, and 17 bases had no gene match. The data derive from a study of T cells after yellow fever vaccination. TCRdb passed the 5' RACE reads through MiXCR, listing each CDR3 protein once. The sample has 610,000 or so distinct CDR3 sequences; 9% to 15% are singletons. This TCR came from a young man who received the YFV17D yellow fever vaccine. This material consisted of PBMCs, taken on the day of the yellow fever booster vaccination. This chain links TRBV27 with TRBJ1-6; TRBD1 aligns across 9 bases. The CDR3 region is CASGWASGQGPSSPLHF. CDR3 in DNA: TGTGCCAGCGGTTGGGCCTCGGGACAGGGACCTAGTTCACCCCTCCACTTT.